The clone carrying this TCR beta chain turned up a few times. Its matching antigen is unknown. In germline, CDR1 is DFQATT, CDR2 SNEGSKA (reference sequence). With 6 bases removed from V and 2 bases from J, the gap between germline ends came to 7 bases. The CDR3 covers 11 residues. The investigators reverse transcribed all of the isolated RNA, so they sequenced expressed TCRB transcripts. Clones were sequenced by immunoSEQ multiplex PCR, and TCRdb holds only the in-frame ones, with some missing. The sample contains 350,000 to 400,000 clones, around 12% of which appear only once. The sample is drawn from a study of beta chain features in type 1 diabetes. Study-wide results and caveats: People with Type 1 diabetes carried modestly yet significantly shorter TCRB CDR3s in all four CD4+ subsets.

One heparinised blood draw, averaging approximately 120 mL, came from each donor. The clonotype comes from a woman between 18 and 29 years old with type 1 diabetes. Sequenced: naive CD4+ T cells from blood. V gene TRBV20-1 combines with J gene TRBJ1-1; D uncertain. CDR3 sequence reads: CSALSNTEAFF. CDR3 in DNA: TGCAGTGCCTTGTCTAACACTGAAGCTTTCTTT.